The 2 T cell receptor beta chains presented below share a single source sample, sequenced in a study of blood T cell repertoires in COVID-19. Data came from immunoSEQ multiplex PCR; TCRdb stores just in-frame clones and leaves some out. The table lists about 220,000 clones, 70% to 90% of them singletons. The material sequenced was peripheral blood. The receptors stem from a woman aged 25 to 39 who had recovered from COVID-19.

CDR3 DNA: TGTGCCAGCAGCCCAAAGACAGGGGGCGGAACTAGCACAGATACGCAGTATTTT. Residues: CASSPKTGGGTSTDTQYF. This chain links TRBV7-9 with TRBJ2-3, with 10 bases aligning to TRBD1. Germline assignment: CDR1 SEHNR and CDR2 FQNEAQ (reference sequence). V lost 5 bases to trimming and J lost 0 bases; unmatched junction nucleotides: 11. The CDR3 spans 18 residues.

The chain uses TRBV5-1 and TRBJ1-1, with 8 bases that match TRBD1. The V segment lost 3 bases and the J segment 4 bases; nucleotides outside the gene matches: 5. Per the germline V gene, CDR1 is SGHRS and CDR2 is YFSETQ. This CDR3 is built from 14 residues. Written as DNA, the CDR3 is TGCGCCAGCAGCTCGTGGACAGGGAGCACTGAAGCTTTCTTT. This gives the protein CASSSWTGSTEAFF.